The rows below give T cell receptor beta chains drawn from one sample of a study of graft-versus-host responses after intestinal transplantation. These TCRs' antigens remain unknown. Measured with immunoSEQ multiplex PCR; TCRdb has only the in-frame clones, and not every one. The sample shows fewer than 120,000 clones, 85% to 95% of them seen only once. The source was unstimulated CD8+ T cells sorted from spleen or lymph node cells, collected before intestinal transplant. Source of these receptors: a human donor who received an intestinal transplant. CDR3s include the opening cysteine and the closing phenylalanine or tryptophan. D genes are given only for firm matches. Only part of the rows carry a size: once, few, many, or a class if the clone is expanded.

D: .; size: .; V: TRBV9; J: TRBJ1-3; CDR3: CASSPRWVGNTIYF; DNA: TGTGCCAGCAGCCCTCGGTGGGTAGGAAACACCATATATTTT
D: TRBD1; size: .; V: TRBV13; J: TRBJ1-2; CDR3: CASSSGQSGDGYTF; DNA: TGTGCCAGCAGCTCGGGACAGTCGGGAGATGGCTACACCTTC
D: TRBD2; size: .; V: TRBV7-6; J: TRBJ2-5; CDR3: CASSFGKTGLAGAETQYF; DNA: TGTGCCAGCAGCTTCGGCAAAACCGGGCTAGCGGGGGCAGAGACCCAGTACTTC
D: TRBD1; size: .; V: TRBV7-3; J: TRBJ2-7; CDR3: CASSPRGTGAYEQYF; DNA: TGTGCCAGCAGCCCTCGAGGGACAGGGGCCTACGAGCAGTACTTC
D: .; size: .; V: TRBV7-9; J: TRBJ1-4; CDR3: CASSPWVTGENEKLFF; DNA: TGTGCCAGCAGCCCCTGGGTGACCGGGGAAAATGAAAAACTGTTTTTT
D: TRBD2; size: once; V: TRBV9; J: TRBJ2-2; CDR3: CASSVGIPAGETGELFF; DNA: TGTGCCAGCAGCGTAGGAATCCCAGCGGGAGAAACCGGGGAGCTGTTTTTT
D: TRBD2; size: once; V: TRBV9; J: TRBJ2-7; CDR3: CASSVGTSGVYEQYF; DNA: TGTGCCAGCAGCGTGGGGACTAGCGGAGTCTACGAGCAGTACTTC
D: .; size: .; V: TRBV7-9; J: TRBJ2-1; CDR3: CASSFTSSYNEQFF; DNA: TGTGCCAGCAGCTTTACTAGCTCCTACAATGAGCAGTTCTTC
D: .; size: .; V: TRBV29-1; J: TRBJ1-1; CDR3: CSSWKNTEAFF; DNA: TGCAGCAGCTGGAAGAACACTGAAGCTTTCTTT
D: TRBD1; size: .; V: TRBV5-6; J: TRBJ2-7; CDR3: CASSLEGQGMTYEQYF; DNA: TGTGCCAGCAGCTTGGAAGGACAGGGTATGACCTACGAGCAGTACTTC
D: .; size: .; V: TRBV28; J: TRBJ2-1; CDR3: CASSTLLSSYNEQFF; DNA: TGTGCCAGCAGTACTCTCTTGAGCTCCTACAATGAGCAGTTCTTC
D: .; size: .; V: TRBV19; J: TRBJ2-2; CDR3: CASSPRTANTGELFF; DNA: TGTGCCAGTAGCCCCCGGACCGCGAACACCGGGGAGCTGTTTTTT
D: .; size: .; V: TRBV4-1; J: TRBJ1-1; CDR3: CASSQGFTEAFF; DNA: TGCGCCAGCAGCCAAGGGTTCACTGAAGCTTTCTTT
D: .; size: .; V: TRBV7-8; J: TRBJ2-1; CDR3: CASSLAATGTARGNEQFF; DNA: TGTGCCAGCAGCTTAGCGGCTACCGGGACCGCAAGGGGGAATGAGCAGTTCTTC
D: .; size: .; V: TRBV5-4; J: TRBJ2-1; CDR3: CASSPYVGQTPSNEQFF; DNA: TGTGCCAGCAGCCCTTACGTTGGACAAACACCATCCAATGAGCAGTTCTTC
D: .; size: .; V: TRBV11-2; J: TRBJ2-1; CDR3: CASRTLEYNEQFF; DNA: TGTGCCAGCAGGACTCTAGAATACAATGAGCAGTTCTTC
D: TRBD2; size: .; V: TRBV6-5; J: TRBJ2-7; CDR3: CASSYSSSGSAEQYF; DNA: TGTGCCAGCAGTTACTCGAGTAGCGGGAGTGCCGAGCAGTACTTC
D: TRBD2; size: .; V: TRBV27; J: TRBJ2-1; CDR3: CASSPGTSGYNEQFF; DNA: TGTGCCAGCAGTCCGGGGACTAGCGGATACAATGAGCAGTTCTTC
D: .; size: .; V: TRBV19; J: TRBJ2-7; CDR3: CASSPTGPSYEQYF; DNA: TGTGCCAGTAGTCCTACGGGACCATCCTACGAGCAGTACTTC
D: .; size: .; V: TRBV1; J: TRBJ2-3; CDR3: CTSSPGLAGPTDTQYF; DNA: TGCACCAGCAGCCCGGGACTAGCGGGACCCACAGATACGCAGTATTTT
D: TRBD1; size: .; V: TRBV5-4; J: TRBJ2-7; CDR3: CASSFRGQSEQYF; DNA: TGTGCCAGCAGCTTCAGGGGGCAAAGCGAGCAGTACTTC
D: .; size: .; V: TRBV19; J: TRBJ2-7; CDR3: CASSMIALGVSNEQYF; DNA: TGTGCCAGTAGTATGATTGCGCTCGGAGTTTCCAACGAGCAGTACTTC
D: .; size: .; V: TRBV10-2; J: TRBJ2-7; CDR3: CASSESGVAYEQYF; DNA: TGCGCCAGCAGTGAGTCAGGGGTCGCCTACGAGCAGTACTTC
D: TRBD2; size: .; V: TRBV4-1; J: TRBJ2-5; CDR3: CASSQSGSPQETQYF; DNA: TGCGCCAGCAGCCAGAGCGGGAGTCCCCAAGAGACCCAGTACTTC
D: TRBD1; size: few; V: TRBV5-8; J: TRBJ2-7; CDR3: CASNPPGTEGEQYF; DNA: TGTGCCAGCAACCCTCCCGGGACAGAGGGCGAGCAGTACTTC
D: .; size: .; V: TRBV9; J: TRBJ2-7; CDR3: CASSRDSTYEQYF; DNA: TGTGCCAGTAGCCGGGACTCAACCTACGAGCAGTACTTC
D: .; size: .; V: TRBV7-2; J: TRBJ2-7; CDR3: CASSTTVSYEQYF; DNA: TGTGCCAGCAGCACGACAGTGTCCTACGAGCAGTACTTC
D: TRBD1; size: .; V: TRBV27; J: TRBJ2-2; CDR3: CASSADRVQAYNTGELFF; DNA: TGTGCCAGCAGTGCGGACAGGGTACAAGCGTATAACACCGGGGAGCTGTTTTTT
D: TRBD2; size: .; V: TRBV7-6; J: TRBJ2-7; CDR3: CASSLEVLAGWYF; DNA: TGTGCCAGCAGCCTAGAGGTACTAGCGGGATGGTACTTC
D: .; size: .; V: TRBV9; J: TRBJ1-2; CDR3: CASTVRGDDYGYTF; DNA: TGTGCCAGCACCGTAAGAGGGGATGACTATGGCTACACCTTC
D: TRBD1; size: .; V: TRBV18; J: TRBJ2-1; CDR3: CASSPGQGQYNEQFF; DNA: TGTGCCAGCTCACCCGGACAGGGGCAGTACAATGAGCAGTTCTTC
D: .; size: .; V: TRBV4-1; J: TRBJ2-7; CDR3: CASSQVYSDLSYEQYF; DNA: TGCGCCAGCAGCCAAGTTTACAGCGATCTCTCCTACGAGCAGTACTTC
D: TRBD2; size: .; V: TRBV27; J: TRBJ2-7; CDR3: CASGLAGGYEQYF; DNA: TGTGCCTCAGGACTAGCGGGAGGCTACGAGCAGTACTTC
D: .; size: .; V: TRBV19; J: TRBJ1-1; CDR3: CASSIWREAFF; DNA: TGTGCCAGTAGTATATGGAGGGAAGCTTTCTTT
D: TRBD1; size: .; V: TRBV19; J: TRBJ2-7; CDR3: CASSMGTGIYEQYF; DNA: TGTGCCAGTAGTATGGGGACAGGGATCTACGAGCAGTACTTC